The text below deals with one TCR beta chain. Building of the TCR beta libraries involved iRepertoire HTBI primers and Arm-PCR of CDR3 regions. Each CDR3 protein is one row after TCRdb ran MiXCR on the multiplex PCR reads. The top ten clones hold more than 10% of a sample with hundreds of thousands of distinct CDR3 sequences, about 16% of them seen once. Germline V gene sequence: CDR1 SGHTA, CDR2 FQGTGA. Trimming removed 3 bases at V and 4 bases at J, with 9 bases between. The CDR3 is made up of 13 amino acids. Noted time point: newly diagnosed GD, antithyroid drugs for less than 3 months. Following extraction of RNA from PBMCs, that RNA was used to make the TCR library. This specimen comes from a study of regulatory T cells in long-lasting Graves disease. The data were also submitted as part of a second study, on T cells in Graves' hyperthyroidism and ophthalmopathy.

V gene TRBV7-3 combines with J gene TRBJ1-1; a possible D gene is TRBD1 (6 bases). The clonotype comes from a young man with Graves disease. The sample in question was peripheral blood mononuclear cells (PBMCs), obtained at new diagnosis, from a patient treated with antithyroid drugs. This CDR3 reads CASSLGAFTEAFF. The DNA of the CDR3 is TGTGCCAGCAGCTTGGGGGCTTTCACTGAAGCTTTCTTT.